The next 8 T cell receptor beta chains were all read from a single sample in a study of T-cell memory formation after mild COVID-19. A single record per CDR3 protein comes from TCRdb applying MiXCR to the 5' RACE reads. The data show 550,000 to 600,000 distinct CDR3 sequences, 15% to 20% seen once. The sequencing sample was made of PBMCs or a T cell subset sorted from them (not recorded which). The receptors here all came from an adult woman who had mild COVID-19 (a few samples of this study predate the infection). Cell type and time point are not known.

This clonotype occurred a few times. The chain combines TRBV5-5 with TRBJ2-3; D uncertain. Trimming removed 4 bases from V and 7 bases from J, with 13 bases in between. There are 13 residues in the CDR3. Germline V lookup: CDR1 SGHKS, CDR2 YYEKEE (reference sequence). The CDR3 DNA is TGTGCCAGCAGCGTGGGCGGTGCAAATACGCAGTATTTT. This codes for CASSVGGANTQYF.

This clonotype was seen a handful of times. V gene TRBV7-9 combines with J gene TRBJ2-3; maybe TRBD1 (5 bases). The germline gives CDR1 SEHNR, CDR2 FQNEAQ (reference sequence). The CDR3 totals 14 residues. Between the trimmed V and J ends, which lost 5 bases and 2 bases, there was a span of 11 bases. The CDR3 is CASSAGISTDTQYF. The CDR3 coding sequence is TGTGCCAGCAGCGCAGGGATTTCCACAGATACGCAGTATTTT.

CDR3 in DNA: TGTGCCAGTAGTGTAGCCAGGGTAGGGAACACTGAAGCTTTCTTT. Translating gives CASSVARVGNTEAFF. The chain recombines TRBV19 with TRBJ1-1, with TRBD1 as a possible D gene (5 bases). The CDR3 length is 15 residues. Germline CDR1 reads LNHDA; CDR2 reads SQIVND (reference sequence). Trimming pared 5 bases from V and 1 base from J, leaving 14 bases between. Together with reference TRBV19 and TRBJ1-1, the CDR3 gives the full variable domain: DGGITQSPKYLFRKEGQNVTLSCEQNLNHDAMYWYRQDPGQGLRLIYYSQIVNDFQKGDIAEGYSVSREKKESFPLTVTSAQKNPTAFYLCASSVARVGNTEAFFGQGTRLTVV.

The rearrangement joins TRBV5-3 to TRBJ2-6; 10 nucleotides line up with TRBD1. TRBV5-3 is reported as an ORF; its role is uncertain. The CDR3 is made up of 16 amino acids. Trimming cost V 4 bases and J 2 bases; bases outside gene matches: 3. The CDR3 coding sequence is TGTGCCAGAAGCAGCGGACAGGGGGCTGGGGCCAACGTCCTGACTTTC. The encoded protein is CARSSGQGAGANVLTF.

The CDR3 loop reads CASSYSGQGTPEAFF. The CDR3 bases are TGTGCCAGCAGTTACTCGGGACAGGGAACCCCTGAAGCTTTCTTT. The V and J genes are TRBV6-6 and TRBJ1-1; 9 nucleotides match TRBD1. The V and J ends lost 0 bases and 6 bases, in that order; junction bases with no gene match: 5. The germline V gene encodes CDR1 MNHNY and CDR2 SVGAGI (reference sequence). This CDR3 contains 15 residues.

In this sample, this clonotype turned up a few times. The rearrangement joins TRBV7-2 to TRBJ2-1, with D possibly matching TRBD1 (6 bases). Germline V gene data show CDR1 as SGHTA and CDR2 as FQGNSA. Trimming pared 5 bases from V and 6 bases from J, leaving 17 bases between. The CDR3 loop spans 15 amino acids. CDR3 sequence: CASSPPGRGLNEQFF. The CDR3 bases are TGTGCCAGCAGCCCCCCCGGCAGGGGCCTCAATGAGCAGTTCTTC. The whole variable domain, filled in from reference TRBV7-2 and TRBJ2-1, reads GAGVSQSPSNKVTEKGKDVELRCDPISGHTALYWYRQSLGQGLEFLIYFQGNSAPDKSGLPSDRFSAERTGGSVSTLTIQRTQQEDSAVYLCASSPPGRGLNEQFFGPGTRLTVL.

This clonotype has more than one count but fewer than ten. The chain is built from TRBV6-5 and TRBJ1-1, with a weak D call TRBD1 (6 bases). This CDR3 comprises 14 residues. CDR1 MNHEY and CDR2 SVGAGI come from the germline V gene. The V and J ends lost 6 bases and 7 bases respectively, with 18 bases between them. CDR3 sequence (DNA): TGTGCCAGCAGCACCGGGGGGGCGCCTTATGAAGCTTTCTTT. Protein: CASSTGGAPYEAFF.

This clonotype has at least ten counts. The chain joins TRBV6-6 to TRBJ2-7; D may be TRBD1 (5 bases). The CDR3 contains 14 residues. Germline CDR1 reads MNHNY; CDR2 reads SVGAGI (reference sequence). V lost 7 bases and J 0 bases, leaving 13 bases between the germline ends. CDR3 in amino acids: CASTETDGSYEQYF. The CDR3 DNA sequence: TGTGCCAGCACGGAGACAGACGGCTCCTACGAGCAGTACTTC.